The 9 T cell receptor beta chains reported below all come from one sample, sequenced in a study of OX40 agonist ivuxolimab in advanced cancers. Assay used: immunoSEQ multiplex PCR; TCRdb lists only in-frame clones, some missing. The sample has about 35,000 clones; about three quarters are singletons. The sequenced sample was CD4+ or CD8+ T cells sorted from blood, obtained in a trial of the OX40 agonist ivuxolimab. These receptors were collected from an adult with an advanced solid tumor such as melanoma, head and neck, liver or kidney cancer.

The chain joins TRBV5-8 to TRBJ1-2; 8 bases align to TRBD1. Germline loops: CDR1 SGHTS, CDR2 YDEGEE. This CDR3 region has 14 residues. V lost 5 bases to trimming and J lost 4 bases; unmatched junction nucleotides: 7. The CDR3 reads CASRRTGRTYGYTF. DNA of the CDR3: TGTGCCAGCAGGCGGACAGGGCGGACCTATGGCTACACCTTC. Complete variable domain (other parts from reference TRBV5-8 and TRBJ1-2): EAGVTQSPTHLIKTRGQQATLRCSPISGHTSVYWYQQALGLGLQFLLWYDEGEERNRGNFPPRFSGRQFPNYSSELNVNALELEDSALYLCASRRTGRTYGYTFGSGTRLTVV.

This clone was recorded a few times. This chain's CDR3 is CASKYYGLEPSDTQYF. The CDR3 nucleotides are TGTGCCAGCAAATACTATGGGCTGGAGCCATCAGATACGCAGTATTTT. J is TRBJ2-3 and V is TRBV2, with D uncertain. CDR1 SNHLY and CDR2 FYNNEI come from the germline V gene. The V gene lost 7 bases and the J gene lost 4 bases, with 21 bases spanning the gap. There are 16 residues in the CDR3.

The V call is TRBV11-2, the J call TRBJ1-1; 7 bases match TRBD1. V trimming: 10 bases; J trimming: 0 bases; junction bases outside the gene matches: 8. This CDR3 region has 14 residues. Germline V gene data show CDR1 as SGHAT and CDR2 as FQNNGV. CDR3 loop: CANSFRGMNTEAFF. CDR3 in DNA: TGTGCCAACAGTTTCAGGGGGATGAACACTGAAGCTTTCTTT.

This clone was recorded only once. CDR3 residues: CASSFPGAGELFF. For the CDR3, the DNA is TGTGCCAGCAGCTTCCCCGGGGCCGGGGAGCTGTTTTTT. The gene calls are TRBV7-9 and TRBJ2-2, with D possibly being TRBD2 (5 bases). Trimming took 3 bases from V and 6 from J, leaving 8 bases between them. CDR1 and CDR2 from the germline V gene are SEHNR and FQNEAQ (reference sequence). The CDR3 covers 13 residues.

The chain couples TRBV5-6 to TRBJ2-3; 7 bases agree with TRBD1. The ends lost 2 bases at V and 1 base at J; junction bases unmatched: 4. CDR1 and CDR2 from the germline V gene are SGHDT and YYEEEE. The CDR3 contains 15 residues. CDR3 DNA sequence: TGTGCCAGCAGCTTTGGGACAGCCCGCACAGATACGCAGTATTTT. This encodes CASSFGTARTDTQYF.

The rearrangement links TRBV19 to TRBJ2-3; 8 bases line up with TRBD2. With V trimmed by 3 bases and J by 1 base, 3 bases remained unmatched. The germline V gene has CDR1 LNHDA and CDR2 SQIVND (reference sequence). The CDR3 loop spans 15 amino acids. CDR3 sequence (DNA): TGTGCCAGTAGTATTGGAGCGGGGGGCACAGATACGCAGTATTTT. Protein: CASSIGAGGTDTQYF.

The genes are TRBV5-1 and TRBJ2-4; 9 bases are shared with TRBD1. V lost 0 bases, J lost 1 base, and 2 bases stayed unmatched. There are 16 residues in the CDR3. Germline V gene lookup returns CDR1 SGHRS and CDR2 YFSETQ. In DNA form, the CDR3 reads TGCGCCAGCAGCTTGGTCGGGACAGGGGCCAAAAACATTCAGTACTTC. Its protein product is CASSLVGTGAKNIQYF.

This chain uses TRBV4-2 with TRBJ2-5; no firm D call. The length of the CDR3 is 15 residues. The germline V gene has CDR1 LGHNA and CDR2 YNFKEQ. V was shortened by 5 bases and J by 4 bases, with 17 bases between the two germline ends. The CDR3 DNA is TGTGCCAGCAGCGCAGGTAGGGATCTTGGAGAGACCCAGTACTTC. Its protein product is CASSAGRDLGETQYF.

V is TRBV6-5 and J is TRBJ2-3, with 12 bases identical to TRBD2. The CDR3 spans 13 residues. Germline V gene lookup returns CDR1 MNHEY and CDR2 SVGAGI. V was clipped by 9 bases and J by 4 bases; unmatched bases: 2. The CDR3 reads CASRLAGADTQYF. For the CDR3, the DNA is TGTGCCAGTCGACTAGCGGGGGCAGATACGCAGTATTTT.